The clone carrying this TCR beta chain was recorded once. This specimen comes from a study of tumour-infiltrating T cells in Burkitt lymphoma. Study background: Repertoire clonality predicted overall and progression-free survival.

V lost 1 base, J lost 4 bases, and 9 bases stayed unmatched. Germline CDR1 and CDR2: MGHDK and SYGVNS. CDR3 length: 16 residues. Libraries were prepared by immunoSEQ multiplex PCR; TCRdb keeps only in-frame clonotypes and omits some of them. The sample includes some 14,000 clones, about 75% of them seen just once. Source material: tumor tissue. V and J are TRBV25-1 and TRBJ2-7; 8 nucleotides agree with TRBD1. The TCR comes from a human donor with diffuse large B-cell lymphoma. Here the CDR3 reads CASSEWRTGHPYEQYF. In nucleotides, the CDR3 is TGTGCCAGCAGTGAATGGAGGACAGGGCACCCTTACGAGCAGTACTTC.